The 27 T cell receptor beta chains listed next were all sequenced from one sample in a study of regulatory T cells in long-lasting Graves disease. TCR beta libraries were built with iRepertoire HTBI primers and Arm-PCR of CDR3 regions. TCRdb re-called the multiplex PCR reads through MiXCR, storing one row per CDR3 protein. In the table there are 350,000 to 450,000 distinct CDR3 sequences, around 20% of which are singletons. The time point denotes: persistent/refractory GD, antithyroid drugs over 5 years with positive TRAb. RNA from PBMCs was the source of the TCR library. This specimen was peripheral blood mononuclear cells (PBMCs), taken when the disease was refractory, from a patient treated with antithyroid drugs. Receptors originate from a female donor with Graves disease.

This clonotype was counted at least ten times. This chain uses TRBV12-3 or TRBV12-4 with TRBJ1-2; tentative D call: TRBD1 (5 bases). The V end was cut by 3 bases, the J end by 6 bases, with 8 bases between. The CDR3 runs to 12 residues. The CDR3 coding sequence is TGTGCCAGCAGTTTCCAGGGAAATGGCTACACCTTC. Translating it yields CASSFQGNGYTF.

On this clonotype itself: A read error may be the cause here, since a much bigger clone is one base away. The chain is built from TRBV12-3 or TRBV12-4 and TRBJ1-2; 8 bases are a match to TRBD1. The V segment lost 6 bases and the J segment 12 bases; nucleotides outside the gene matches: 6. The CDR3 is 11 residues long. For the CDR3, the DNA is TGTGCCAGCAGCGACAGGGGCGGCCACACCTTC. Translated: CASSDRGGHTF.

This clonotype appeared a few times. DNA of the CDR3: TGCAGTGCTACCCGACAGCGAGGGCGAACTGAAGCTTTCTTT. Translating gives CSATRQRGRTEAFF. This chain joins TRBV20-1 and TRBJ1-1; tentatively, D is TRBD1 (5 bases). In germline, CDR1 is DFQATT, CDR2 SNEGSKA (reference sequence). Trimming shortened V by 4 bases and J by 5 bases, and 17 bases separated the two germline ends. CDR3 length: 14 residues.

This clonotype was counted ten times or more. This chain connects TRBV28 to TRBJ2-2, with 7 bases aligning to TRBD2. The trim removed 10 bases at V and 5 bases at J, leaving 10 bases unmatched. Germline lookup yields CDR1 MDHEN and CDR2 SYDVKM. This CDR3 region has 14 residues. CDR3 bases: TGTGCCACCCTCCGGCTAGCGGAAACCGGGGAGCTGTTTTTT. This encodes CATLRLAETGELFF. Based on the CDR3 plus reference TRBV28 and TRBJ2-2, the full variable domain is DVKVTQSSRYLVKRTGEKVFLECVQDMDHENMFWYRQDPGLGLRLIYFSYDVKMKEKGDIPEGYSVSREKKERFSLILESASTNQTSMYLCATLRLAETGELFFGEGSRLTVL.

In its sample, this clonotype was seen a few times. The chain employs TRBV4-1 and TRBJ2-7; D may be TRBD1 (6 bases). The V end lost 4 bases, the J end lost 2 bases, and 9 bases lay between the germline ends. The CDR3 sequence is 13 residues long. Germline CDR1 and CDR2: MGHRA and YSYEKL. The CDR3 spells CASSRGQAYEQYF. In DNA, the CDR3 is TGCGCCAGCAGCCGGGGACAAGCCTACGAGCAGTACTTC.

V gene TRBV20-1 combines with J gene TRBJ2-7, with D perhaps matching TRBD1 or TRBD2 (5 bases each). CDR3 length: 12 amino acids. V lost 5 bases and J lost 3, with 11 bases in between. CDR1 is DFQATT and CDR2 is SNEGSKA in the germline V gene (reference sequence). The chain's CDR3 is CSARRDLYEQYF. CDR3 nucleotides: TGCAGTGCTCGCCGGGACCTCTACGAGCAGTACTTC.

The CDR3 region is CASSHDLRDGAYEQYF. The CDR3 nucleotides are TGTGCCAGCAGTCACGATCTCCGGGACGGAGCCTACGAGCAGTACTTC. The chain has TRBV7-2 and TRBJ2-7, with D tentatively TRBD1 or TRBD2 (5 bases each). The germline V gene encodes CDR1 SGHTA and CDR2 FQGNSA. Between the trimmed V and J ends, which lost 6 bases and 2 bases, there was a span of 20 bases. CDR3 size: 16 residues.

This clonotype has only a few counts. The chain joins TRBV7-2 to TRBJ2-7, with 8 bases identical to TRBD1. Germline V gene data show CDR1 as SGHTA and CDR2 as FQGNSA. The CDR3 spans 13 residues. J was trimmed by 3 bases and V by 6 bases; bases with no gene match: 4. CDR3 protein: CASSPDRDYEQYF. Written as DNA, the CDR3 is TGTGCCAGCAGTCCGGACAGGGACTACGAGCAGTACTTC.

This clonotype was picked up a small number of times. This chain joins TRBV20-1 and TRBJ2-7, with 9 positions matching TRBD1. Germline CDR1 reads DFQATT; CDR2 reads SNEGSKA (reference sequence). J was trimmed by 6 bases and V by 4 bases; bases with no gene match: 16. The CDR3 contains 16 residues. The CDR3 DNA sequence: TGCAGTGCTATCCCTCCAACCGGGACAGGGACGGGCGAGCAGTACTTC. This translates into CSAIPPTGTGTGEQYF.

This clonotype came up a few times. The rearrangement links TRBV9 to TRBJ2-5; unclear D gene. Germline CDR1 and CDR2: SGDLS and YYNGEE. V shed 1 base and J shed 1 base, with 8 bases lying between them. The CDR3 consists of 14 residues. The CDR3 here is CASSVHGVQETQYF. In DNA form, the CDR3 reads TGTGCCAGCAGCGTACACGGAGTCCAAGAGACCCAGTACTTC. Full variable domain (remainder filled in from reference TRBV9 and TRBJ2-5): DSGVTQTPKHLITATGQRVTLRCSPRSGDLSVYWYQQSLDQGLQFLIQYYNGEERAKGNILERFSAQQFPDLHSELNLSSLELGDSALYFCASSVHGVQETQYFGPGTRLLVL.

There are many counts of this clonotype. The V gene is TRBV11-2, the J gene TRBJ2-7; 12 nucleotides align to TRBD2. CDR1 and CDR2 (germline): SGHAT, FQNNGV. This CDR3 region has 16 residues. The V gene end was trimmed by 4 bases and the J gene end by 3 bases; junction bases not matched to a gene: 7. CDR3 region: CASSSRVGLAGYEQYF. DNA of the CDR3: TGTGCCAGCAGCTCGCGCGTGGGACTAGCGGGCTACGAGCAGTACTTC.

In this sample, this clonotype turned up a few times. V is TRBV4-2 and J is TRBJ2-2; D may correspond to TRBD1 or TRBD2 (5 bases each). V lost 3 bases and J lost 7, with 15 bases in between. CDR3 length equals 15 residues. Germline V gene sequence: CDR1 LGHNA, CDR2 YNFKEQ. This CDR3 is CASSQIPGPDGELFF. In nucleotides, the CDR3 is TGTGCCAGCAGCCAGATCCCGGGGCCAGACGGGGAGCTGTTTTTT.

This clonotype was recorded at least ten times. The rearrangement links TRBV2 to TRBJ2-5; D perhaps matches TRBD2 (6 bases). The CDR3 length is 14 residues. From germline, CDR1 is SNHLY and CDR2 FYNNEI. V dropped 6 bases and J dropped 5 bases, with 16 bases sitting between them. The CDR3 sequence: CASRQEAGRETQYF. Here the CDR3 DNA reads TGTGCCAGCAGACAGGAGGCAGGGAGGGAGACCCAGTACTTC.

This clonotype appeared many times. The chain is built from TRBV28 and TRBJ2-5; tentatively, D is TRBD1 or TRBD2 (5 bases each). Trimming took 6 bases from V and 2 from J, leaving 13 bases between them. Germline-derived CDR1 and CDR2 are MDHEN and SYDVKM. The CDR3 has 14 residues. CDR3 DNA sequence: TGTGCCAGCAGACCTGGGACGGTTCAAGAGACCCAGTACTTC. Translation gives CASRPGTVQETQYF.

Ten or more counts support this clonotype. CDR3 protein: CASTLGGNTEAFF. CDR3 DNA: TGTGCCAGCACCCTAGGTGGGAACACTGAAGCTTTCTTT. J is TRBJ1-1 and V is TRBV28; no reliable D call. The CDR3 sequence is 13 residues long. Trimming shortened V by 7 bases and J by 1 base, and 10 bases separated the two germline ends. Germline CDR1 MDHEN, CDR2 SYDVKM. The entire variable domain, with the rest obtained from reference TRBV28 and TRBJ1-1, is as follows: DVKVTQSSRYLVKRTGEKVFLECVQDMDHENMFWYRQDPGLGLRLIYFSYDVKMKEKGDIPEGYSVSREKKERFSLILESASTNQTSMYLCASTLGGNTEAFFGQGTRLTVV.

This clonotype has ten or more counts. The rearrangement links TRBV20-1 to TRBJ2-5; 12 nucleotides line up with TRBD1. V was pared by 3 bases and J by 2 bases, with 4 bases of the junction left unmatched. Germline-derived CDR1 and CDR2 are DFQATT and SNEGSKA (reference sequence). The CDR3 extends over 15 amino acids. The CDR3 region is CSASGGQGAQETQYF. CDR3 DNA sequence: TGCAGTGCTAGCGGGGGACAGGGGGCTCAAGAGACCCAGTACTTC.

This rearrangement joins TRBV7-8 to TRBJ2-1; 7 bases align to TRBD2. CDR3 length equals 15 residues. Germline CDR1 and CDR2: SGHVS and FQNEAQ. V dropped 1 base and J dropped 6; count of bases not matched to a gene: 6. The CDR3 here is CASSLEAGVINEQFF. The CDR3 region has the DNA TGTGCCAGCAGCTTAGAGGCGGGAGTGATCAATGAGCAGTTCTTC.

This clonotype occurred many times. The chain carries TRBV2 and TRBJ1-6, with D uncertain. V was clipped by 6 bases and J by 7 bases, with 7 bases between them. CDR1 and CDR2 (germline): SNHLY, FYNNEI. The CDR3 loop spans 12 amino acids. The CDR3 loop is CASRSGNSPLHF. The CDR3 DNA sequence: TGTGCCAGCAGGTCCGGGAATTCACCCCTCCACTTT.

This clonotype came up many times. The chain couples TRBV28 to TRBJ2-1; no firm D call. Trimming took 3 bases from V and 7 from J, leaving 13 bases between them. The CDR3 is made up of 14 amino acids. The germline gives CDR1 MDHEN, CDR2 SYDVKM. The DNA for the CDR3 is TGTGCCAGCAGTTTTCTGGGCGAGAGGAATGAGCAGTTCTTC. Translated: CASSFLGERNEQFF.

This clonotype was counted many times. The chain has TRBV30 and TRBJ1-4; D possibly corresponds to TRBD1 (6 bases). The CDR3 sequence is 14 residues long. Per the germline V gene, CDR1 is GTSNPN and CDR2 is SVGIG (reference sequence). With 3 bases removed from V and 7 bases from J, the gap between germline ends came to 15 bases. CDR3 region: CAWSPTGIAEKLFF. CDR3 coding DNA: TGTGCCTGGAGCCCAACAGGGATAGCTGAAAAACTGTTTTTT.

At least ten counts were recorded for this clonotype. The J gene is TRBJ2-5, the V gene TRBV30; 8 positions agree with TRBD1. CDR3 length: 13 amino acids. The germline V gene encodes CDR1 GTSNPN and CDR2 SVGIG (reference sequence). Written as DNA, the CDR3 is TGTGCTTCTCGACAGGGGCGAGGGGAGACCCAGTACTTC. It specifies CASRQGRGETQYF.

The V gene is TRBV5-1, the J gene TRBJ1-1; D is perhaps TRBD1 (6 bases). This CDR3 contains 15 residues. CDR1 and CDR2 (germline): SGHRS, YFSETQ. Trimming took off 4 bases at V and 2 bases at J, with 15 bases between the two ends. The CDR3 DNA follows: TGCGCCAGCAGCGCCAGAAGGGGGATTAACACTGAAGCTTTCTTT. Its protein product is CASSARRGINTEAFF.

This rearrangement joins TRBV30 to TRBJ2-2, with 13 nucleotides matching TRBD2. The CDR3 length is 15 residues. J gave up 4 bases and V 1 base, and 0 bases lay outside the gene matches. Germline CDR1 GTSNPN, CDR2 SVGIG (reference sequence). The CDR3 region is CAWSGLAGGTGELFF. The CDR3 DNA reads TGTGCCTGGAGTGGACTAGCGGGGGGCACCGGGGAGCTGTTTTTT.

This clonotype was picked up many times. The chain recombines TRBV28 with TRBJ2-7; 8 positions match TRBD2. After removal of 4 bases from V and 0 bases from J, the junction contained 5 bases not matched to a gene. Germline loops: CDR1 MDHEN, CDR2 SYDVKM. The CDR3 extends over 15 amino acids. CDR3 DNA sequence: TGTGCCAGCAGTTCCGGGGGGGCCGTCTCCTACGAGCAGTACTTC. The encoded protein is CASSSGGAVSYEQYF.

This clonotype was seen at least ten times. This chain links TRBV6-1 with TRBJ1-5; D not certain. This CDR3 has 13 amino acids. V lost 10 bases and J lost 7, with 17 bases in between. Germline lookup yields CDR1 MNHNS and CDR2 SASEGT. The CDR3 coding sequence is TGTGCCACCGAGCCAACGCGCGGCCAGCCCCAGCATTTT. This encodes CATEPTRGQPQHF.

Turning to this clonotype: This may stem from a read error, because a much larger clone lies one nucleotide away. CDR3 sequence (DNA): TGCGCCAGCAGCTTCCCGGGACAGTCGGGCTGCACCTTC. It is translated as CASSFPGQSGCTF. This chain joins TRBV5-1 and TRBJ1-2; 7 bases fit TRBD1. Per the germline V gene, CDR1 is SGHRS and CDR2 is YFSETQ. This CDR3 is 13 amino acids long. Full variable domain (rest looked up from reference TRBV5-1 and TRBJ1-2): KAGVTQTPRYLIKTRGQQVTLSCSPISGHRSVSWYQQTPGQGLQFLFEYFSETQRNKGNFPGRFSGRQFSNSRSEMNVSTLELGDSALYLCASSFPGQSGCTFGSGTRLTVV.

The chain uses TRBV7-2 and TRBJ2-2, with 12 nucleotides matching TRBD2. The CDR3 loop spans 13 amino acids. Germline trimming cut 7 bases from V and 10 bases from J; bases unmatched to any gene: 4. Germline V gene lookup returns CDR1 SGHTA and CDR2 FQGNSA. CDR3 loop: CASTTSGGMELFF. CDR3 sequence (DNA): TGTGCCAGCACCACTAGCGGGGGGATGGAGCTGTTTTTT.